A single sample gave rise to the 7 T cell receptor beta chains below, sequenced in a study of blood T cell repertoires in COVID-19. Clones were read by immunoSEQ multiplex PCR, and TCRdb kept only the in-frame ones, dropping some. Of a few hundred thousand clones listed, 75% to 90% are singletons. Sequencing input: PBMCs or T cells enriched from blood (not recorded which). The receptors shown here come from a woman in her late teens or twenties in a cohort exposed to, infected with or recovered from COVID-19 (not recorded which).

This chain joins TRBV7-3 and TRBJ2-1; 9 nucleotides match TRBD2. CDR1 and CDR2 (germline): SGHTA, FQGTGA. Unmatched junction bases numbered 10, after V lost 5 bases and J lost 8 bases. There are 15 residues in the CDR3. CDR3 loop: CASSPRGREGDEQFF. CDR3 nucleotides: TGTGCCAGCAGCCCCCGGGGGCGGGAGGGGGATGAGCAGTTCTTC. Drawing the rest from reference TRBV7-3 and TRBJ2-1, the complete variable domain is GAGVSQTPSNKVTEKGKYVELRCDPISGHTALYWYRQSLGQGPEFLIYFQGTGAADDSGLPNDRFFAVRPEGSVSTLKIQRTERGDSAVYLCASSPRGREGDEQFFGPGTRLTVL.

The V and J genes are TRBV6-5 and TRBJ2-7, with D possibly being TRBD1 (6 bases). The length of the CDR3 is 15 residues. The V end lost 0 bases, the J end lost 1 base, and 10 bases lay between the germline ends. Looked up from germline, CDR1 is MNHEY and CDR2 is SVGAGI. The CDR3 nucleotides are TGTGCCAGCAGTTACTCTTGGGACACTTCCTACGAGCAGTACTTC. This translates into CASSYSWDTSYEQYF.

The chain employs TRBV2 and TRBJ2-7; D perhaps matches TRBD2 (6 bases). The CDR3 sequence is 12 residues long. Germline lookup yields CDR1 SNHLY and CDR2 FYNNEI. Trimming stripped 6 bases from V and 6 bases from J, with 12 bases between. The CDR3 DNA follows: TGTGCCAGCAGGGAGGGAATGGGCGAGCAGTACTTC. This gives the protein CASREGMGEQYF.

The chain is built from TRBV9 and TRBJ2-1, with D possibly TRBD2 on 6 matching bases. The germline V gene encodes CDR1 SGDLS and CDR2 YYNGEE. Trimming took off 7 bases at V and 3 bases at J, with 11 bases between the two ends. The CDR3 totals 13 residues. CDR3 residues: CASSGADYNEQFF. In nucleotides, the CDR3 is TGTGCCAGCTCGGGAGCGGACTACAATGAGCAGTTCTTC.

The chain links TRBV29-1 to TRBJ2-5, with TRBD1 matching 9 bases. This CDR3 has 16 amino acids. Germline loops: CDR1 SQVTM, CDR2 ANQGSEA. The ends lost 1 base at V and 1 base at J; junction bases unmatched: 7. The CDR3 is CSVEGPQGAAQETQYF. CDR3 coding DNA: TGCAGCGTTGAAGGCCCACAGGGGGCGGCCCAAGAGACCCAGTACTTC. The full variable domain, in which reference TRBV29-1 and TRBJ2-5 provide the parts outside the CDR3, is SAVISQKPSRDICQRGTSLTIQCQVDSQVTMMFWYRQQPGQSLTLIATANQGSEATYESGFVIDKFPISRPNLTFSTLTVSNMSPEDSSIYLCSVEGPQGAAQETQYFGPGTRLLVL.

This chain links TRBV5-1 with TRBJ2-3; D might be TRBD2 (5 bases). Per germline, CDR1 SGHRS and CDR2 YFSETQ. Trimming removed 6 bases from V and 0 bases from J, with 11 bases in between. The CDR3 length is 14 residues. CDR3 in DNA: TGCGCCAGCACGGACTTATCTAGCACAGATACGCAGTATTTT. It encodes CASTDLSSTDTQYF.

This clone has only one observation. The chain links TRBV27 to TRBJ1-1; D may be TRBD1 (5 bases). The CDR3 runs to 13 residues. Germline V lookup: CDR1 MNHEY, CDR2 SMNVEV (reference sequence). Between the trimmed V and J ends, which lost 6 bases and 4 bases, there was a span of 12 bases. The CDR3 region has the DNA TGTGCCAGCAGCCTGACAGTAGCCACTGAAGCTTTCTTT. Protein product: CASSLTVATEAFF.